Below are 15 T cell receptor beta chains sequenced from a single sample in a study of cytomegalovirus exposure and HLA in healthy donors. With 60 Vbeta and 13 Jbeta primers, the PCR was carried out. Method: immunoSEQ multiplex PCR; TCRdb's copy keeps in-frame clones and lacks some. The sample contains around 130,000 clones, roughly 87% of which appear only once. Sequencing used PBMCs. Source of these receptors: a middle-aged woman in good health and CMV-seronegative.

The chain combines TRBV5-4 with TRBJ2-7, with TRBD2 matching over 13 bases. V shed 3 bases, J shed 2 bases, and the junction held 2 bases outside the gene matches. Germline values: CDR1 SGHNT, CDR2 YYREEE (reference sequence). This CDR3 is built from 15 residues. This CDR3 reads CASSSGTSGAYEQYF. The CDR3 DNA is TGTGCCAGCAGCTCCGGGACTAGCGGGGCCTACGAGCAGTACTTC. Full variable domain (outside the CDR3, taken from reference TRBV5-4 and TRBJ2-7): ETGVTQSPTHLIKTRGQQVTLRCSSQSGHNTVSWYQQALGQGPQFIFQYYREEENGRGNFPPRFSGLQFPNYSSELNVNALELDDSALYLCASSSGTSGAYEQYFGPGTRLTVT.

V and J are TRBV6-4 and TRBJ2-1; TRBD1 matches at 7 bases. The length of the CDR3 is 14 residues. The V segment lost 8 bases and the J segment 4 bases; nucleotides outside the gene matches: 8. Per the germline V gene, CDR1 is MRHNA and CDR2 is SNTAGT. The CDR3 coding sequence is TGTGCCAGCTCTGCAGGGACAGAGTACAATGAGCAGTTCTTC. Translation gives CASSAGTEYNEQFF.

The J gene is TRBJ1-1, the V gene TRBV4-1; TRBD1 matches at 8 bases. Germline values: CDR1 MGHRA, CDR2 YSYEKL. Trimming took 1 base from V and 8 from J; bases not matched to a gene: 9. This CDR3 has 15 amino acids. The CDR3 loop reads CASSQVLTGGREAFF. For the CDR3, the DNA is TGCGCCAGCAGCCAAGTCCTAACAGGGGGTAGGGAAGCTTTCTTT.

CDR3 sequence reads: CASRPRDRRYGYTF. CDR3 coding DNA: TGTGCCAGCAGACCCAGGGACAGGCGGTATGGCTACACCTTC. The chain is built from TRBV28 and TRBJ1-2, with TRBD1 matching 8 bases. Looked up from germline, CDR1 is MDHEN and CDR2 is SYDVKM. V gave up 6 bases and J gave up 5 bases; unmatched junction bases: 8. This CDR3 is 14 amino acids long.

V is TRBV18 and J is TRBJ1-5; 7 bases map to TRBD1. Germline assignment: CDR1 KGHSH and CDR2 LQKENI. The CDR3 loop spans 17 amino acids. Trimming at V came to 1 base and at J to 0 bases, leaving 6 bases not matched to a gene. The CDR3 bases are TGTGCCAGCTCACCACAGGGACAGCTAAATAGCAATCAGCCCCAGCATTTT. This translates into CASSPQGQLNSNQPQHF.

The gene calls are TRBV11-3 and TRBJ2-3; D call uncertain. Trimming cost V 5 bases and J 2 bases, with 23 bases left between them. CDR1 SGHNT and CDR2 YENEEA come from the germline V gene. The CDR3 has 18 residues. CDR3 in DNA: TGTGCCAGCAGCCCCCGACTCACCGCGAAAGGAGCCACAGATACGCAGTATTTT. This codes for CASSPRLTAKGATDTQYF.

J is TRBJ2-7 and V is TRBV5-4, with no clear D. V gave up 2 bases and J gave up 2 bases, with 11 bases separating them. The CDR3 is 14 residues long. CDR1 is SGHNT and CDR2 is YYREEE in the germline V gene (reference sequence). CDR3 nucleotide sequence: TGTGCCAGCAGCTTATCCAAGCGCGCCTACGAGCAGTACTTC. Protein: CASSLSKRAYEQYF.

This clone was picked up one time. The V and J genes are TRBV5-1 and TRBJ2-2, with D tentatively TRBD2 (6 bases). V dropped 8 bases and J dropped 3 bases, with 11 bases sitting between them. The CDR3 is 13 residues long. CDR1 is SGHRS, CDR2 YFSETQ, per germline. The CDR3 region is CASRDFYTGELFF. In nucleotides, the CDR3 is TGCGCCAGTCGGGACTTTTACACCGGGGAGCTGTTTTTT.

This chain joins TRBV7-2 and TRBJ1-2; D is undetermined. Trimming removed 2 bases from V and 1 base from J, with 11 bases in between. CDR3 length: 15 residues. CDR1 and CDR2 from the germline V gene are SGHTA and FQGNSA. CDR3 coding DNA: TGTGCCAGCAGCTTATCCCAAACAGTTAACTATGGCTACACCTTC. Translating gives CASSLSQTVNYGYTF.

The CDR3 nucleotides are TGTGCCAGCAGCTTAGAAAGCTACTACGAGCAGTACTTC. Translating gives CASSLESYYEQYF. The rearrangement joins TRBV7-2 to TRBJ2-7; D ambiguous. CDR1 SGHTA and CDR2 FQGNSA come from the germline V gene. V lost 1 base and J lost 3, with 7 bases in between. There are 13 residues in the CDR3.

The chain links TRBV19 to TRBJ2-2; 9 bases agree with TRBD2. The J segment lost 6 bases and the V segment lost 2 bases, leaving 7 bases of the junction unmatched. CDR1 and CDR2 (germline): LNHDA, SQIVND (reference sequence). This CDR3 is 16 amino acids long. CDR3 nucleotides: TGTGCCAGTAGTATACGTAGTAGCGGGAGATCCGGGGAGCTGTTTTTT. Translated: CASSIRSSGRSGELFF.

The chain employs TRBV5-4 and TRBJ2-1; tentatively, D is TRBD1 (5 bases). The V gene lost 2 bases and the J gene lost 8 bases, with 11 bases spanning the gap. This CDR3 spans 13 amino acids. Germline loops: CDR1 SGHNT, CDR2 YYREEE (reference sequence). The chain's CDR3 is CASSFEGVHEQFF. CDR3 bases: TGTGCCAGCAGCTTCGAAGGGGTTCATGAGCAGTTCTTC.

The chain joins TRBV27 to TRBJ1-1; 9 nucleotides agree with TRBD1. Trimming removed 5 bases from V and 12 bases from J; junction bases left unmatched: 10. Germline CDR1 reads MNHEY; CDR2 reads SMNVEV (reference sequence). The CDR3 length is 13 residues. CDR3 coding DNA: TGTGCCAGCAGTCCAGGACAGGGGATAGCAACTTTCTTT. Translation: CASSPGQGIATFF.

This clone has a handful of counts. The J gene is TRBJ2-2, the V gene TRBV6-1; D possibly corresponds to TRBD2 (5 bases). CDR1 is MNHNS and CDR2 is SASEGT in the germline V gene. The germline V and J ends were trimmed by 3 bases and 3 bases, with 14 bases remaining between them. This CDR3 is 16 amino acids long. The CDR3 region is CASSEFPGRDTGELFF. DNA of the CDR3: TGTGCCAGCAGTGAGTTCCCCGGGCGGGACACCGGGGAGCTGTTTTTT.

The rearrangement links TRBV4-1 to TRBJ2-4, with 12 bases matching TRBD2. CDR1 and CDR2 (germline): MGHRA, YSYEKL. The V and J ends lost 6 bases and 1 base, in that order; junction bases with no gene match: 4. This CDR3 is 16 amino acids long. Here the CDR3 DNA reads TGCGCCAGCAGTCCGACTAGCGGGAGTGCCAAAAACATTCAGTACTTC. It translates to CASSPTSGSAKNIQYF.